A selection of T cell receptor beta chains follows, all from one sample in a study of blood T cells in healthy people across ages. TCRdb independently ran MiXCR on the 5' RACE reads; one entry per CDR3 protein. The sample lists hundreds of thousands of distinct CDR3 sequences, over 45% occurring once. Sequenced material: blood. These receptor sequences come from a woman aged 55 to 70 in good health. Both conserved end residues are part of each CDR3. Fields, in order: J gene, V gene, CDR3 protein.

TRBJ1-2,TRBV12-3/TRBV12-4,CASSLASWTNYGYTF
TRBJ2-3,TRBV9,CASSVVSGASTDTQYF
TRBJ2-7,TRBV14,CASSPRGASYEQYF
TRBJ2-3,TRBV10-3,CAISDTGQGTDTQYF
TRBJ1-2,TRBV6-1,CASSESVGTANYGYTF
TRBJ2-5,TRBV24-1,CATSDPRTEKETQYF
TRBJ1-2,TRBV28,CASSFVRGQINYTF
TRBJ1-4,TRBV29-1,CSVWSDNEKLFF
TRBJ2-7,TRBV7-9,CASSTDLSSYEQYF
TRBJ2-7,TRBV6-1,CASNRQVSMHEQYF
TRBJ2-7,TRBV2,CASSEGDKGGFSSYEQYF
TRBJ2-3,TRBV10-3,CATTVGLAGEGDTQYF
TRBJ2-5,TRBV7-7,CASSRGGQSQETQYF
TRBJ1-1,TRBV3-1,CASSQVSEAFF
TRBJ2-7,TRBV10-3,CAIRALLAAEQYF
TRBJ1-2,TRBV7-2,CASSPDQGYGYTF
TRBJ2-7,TRBV7-2,CASSLRAGNYEQYF
TRBJ2-1,TRBV5-5,CASSQGQYNEQFF
TRBJ2-7,TRBV3-1,CASSQVLASYEQYF
TRBJ2-3,TRBV20-1,CSAFPDTTSWASGGYTQYF
TRBJ2-2,TRBV11-2,CASSLMGEGPGELFF
TRBJ2-6,TRBV10-3,CATEGDGTSGANVLTF
TRBJ2-7,TRBV20-1,CSAKRDGGVYEQYF
TRBJ2-5,TRBV7-8,CASSLDRGTIISGGQYF
TRBJ1-2,TRBV28,CASSSWWGANYGYTF
TRBJ2-3,TRBV11-2,CASSPRQVNTDTQYF
TRBJ1-1,TRBV28,CASGSTGAKTEAFF
TRBJ1-2,TRBV20-1,CSAREGYGYTF
TRBJ2-1,TRBV20-1,CSASRGVYNEQFF
TRBJ2-7,TRBV10-3,CAISESGLADTYEQYF
TRBJ2-3,TRBV20-1,CSATLLAGGTDTQYF
TRBJ2-5,TRBV7-9,CASSSKMGQQETQYF
TRBJ2-2,TRBV2,CASKGQGGTGELFF
TRBJ2-7,TRBV20-1,CSARDSAFGREFNLYEQYF
TRBJ1-5,TRBV7-2,CASSPGGDYSNQPQHF
TRBJ2-7,TRBV12-3/TRBV12-4,CASRKGGYEQYF
TRBJ2-1,TRBV5-1,CASSFQGGGEQFF
-,TRBV12-3/TRBV12-4,CASALLVDNEQYF
TRBJ2-5,TRBV20-1,CSAKRSGNEQYF
TRBJ1-1,TRBV25-1,CASSSTEPKAFF
TRBJ2-7,TRBV20-1,CSASRGGGSYEQYF